These T cell receptor beta chains were read from a single sample in a study of blood T cells in healthy people across ages. TCRdb itself ran the 5' RACE reads through MiXCR, one entry per CDR3 protein. This repertoire shows hundreds of thousands of distinct CDR3 sequences, 55% to 65% found once; its top ten account for around a quarter. Sequenced sample: blood. These TCRs come from a man aged 30 to 45 in good health. The CDR3 runs from the conserved cysteine through the conserved F or W. D genes are given only for firm matches. The size field is filled for only some rows; it gives once, few, many or a size class.

V: TRBV7-8
J: TRBJ1-5
D: TRBD1
size: .
DNA: TGTGCCAGCAGCTTAACTCGATTCCCGGGACAGGGGAATCAGCCCCAGCATTTT
CDR3: CASSLTRFPGQGNQPQHF

V: TRBV20-1
J: TRBJ2-3
D: .
size: .
DNA: TGCAGTGCTAGTTCGGCCCAGCTCACAGATACGCAGTATTTT
CDR3: CSASSAQLTDTQYF

V: TRBV29-1
J: TRBJ2-3
D: .
size: .
DNA: TGCAGCGTCCGGGCCCACACAGATACGCAGTATTTT
CDR3: CSVRAHTDTQYF

V: TRBV6-5
J: TRBJ2-7
D: .
size: .
DNA: TGTGCCAGCAGTTACGGGGTAGAATGGGCGTACGAGCAGTACTTC
CDR3: CASSYGVEWAYEQYF

V: TRBV2
J: TRBJ2-1
D: .
size: .
DNA: TGTGCCAGCAGTGTCACTAGGGATCCCAATGAGCAGTTCTTC
CDR3: CASSVTRDPNEQFF

V: TRBV2
J: TRBJ2-1
D: .
size: .
DNA: TGTGCCAGCAGTTGGGTCCTGCCCTACAATGAGCAGTTCTTC
CDR3: CASSWVLPYNEQFF

V: TRBV7-8
J: TRBJ2-3
D: TRBD2
size: few
DNA: TGTGCCAGCAGCTTAGGCCTACTAGCGGGGGGACGTACGCAGTATTTT
CDR3: CASSLGLLAGGRTQYF

V: TRBV6-5
J: TRBJ2-1
D: TRBD1
size: many
DNA: TGTGCCAGCCGAAAAGCAGGGACAGGGGATTTCAATGAGCAGTTCTTC
CDR3: CASRKAGTGDFNEQFF

V: TRBV29-1
J: TRBJ1-4
D: TRBD1
size: few
DNA: TGCAGCGTTACCCGAACAGGGGGCGGGAGTAATGAAAAACTGTTTTTT
CDR3: CSVTRTGGGSNEKLFF

V: TRBV11-2
J: TRBJ1-6
D: TRBD1
size: .
DNA: TGTGCCAGCAGCTTAGAGGGGACAGGGAATTCACCCCTCCACTTT
CDR3: CASSLEGTGNSPLHF

V: TRBV6-2/TRBV6-3
J: TRBJ2-7
D: .
size: .
DNA: TGTGCCAGCAGTTGGGGCAGGTTCTCCTACGAGCAGTACTTC
CDR3: CASSWGRFSYEQYF

V: TRBV14
J: TRBJ2-7
D: .
size: many
DNA: TGTGCCAGCAGCCCCCGCACTAGCTACGAGCAGTACTTC
CDR3: CASSPRTSYEQYF

V: TRBV20-1
J: TRBJ2-7
D: .
size: .
DNA: TGCAGTGCGGAGGGGGGGGGCATCTACGAGCAGTACTTC
CDR3: CSAEGGGIYEQYF

V: TRBV6-2/TRBV6-3
J: TRBJ1-2
D: .
size: .
DNA: TGTGCCAGCTCCAGGGCTACTAACTATGGCTACACCTTC
CDR3: CASSRATNYGYTF

V: TRBV4-2
J: TRBJ2-5
D: TRBD2
size: few
DNA: TGTGCCAGCAGCCAAGTCATAGCGGGGGGAGAGGAGACCCAGTACTTC
CDR3: CASSQVIAGGEETQYF

V: TRBV6-5
J: TRBJ2-1
D: .
size: .
DNA: TGTGCCAGCAAGAGGGGAGGGGGCAATGAGCAGTTCTTC
CDR3: CASKRGGGNEQFF

V: TRBV29-1
J: TRBJ2-7
D: .
size: .
DNA: TGCAGCGTCCTGGCGGGGCCCTACGAGCAGTACTTC
CDR3: CSVLAGPYEQYF

V: TRBV29-1
J: TRBJ2-7
D: TRBD2
size: few
DNA: TGCAGCGTACTACTAGCGGGGGGCCTCTACGAGCAGTACTTC
CDR3: CSVLLAGGLYEQYF

V: TRBV3-1
J: TRBJ2-7
D: .
size: .
DNA: TGTGCCACGACAGGTCCCTTTGGCTCCTACGAGCAGTACTTC
CDR3: CATTGPFGSYEQYF

V: TRBV29-1
J: TRBJ2-3
D: TRBD2
size: few
DNA: TGCAGCTTCCGACGGGGGGTGGCCTATACGCAGTATTTT
CDR3: CSFRRGVAYTQYF

V: TRBV30
J: TRBJ2-7
D: .
size: .
DNA: TGTGCCTGGAGCCGGGATCTAGGCTCGGAGCAGTACTTC
CDR3: CAWSRDLGSEQYF

V: TRBV29-1
J: TRBJ1-4
D: .
size: once
DNA: TGCAGAGCCCTGATCGGACGGGTTCTGGAAAAACTGTTTTTT
CDR3: CRALIGRVLEKLFF

V: TRBV20-1
J: TRBJ2-7
D: TRBD1
size: .
DNA: TGCAGTGCTAGAGAATATCGGACAGGCGCCTACGAGCAGTACTTC
CDR3: CSAREYRTGAYEQYF

V: TRBV6-1
J: TRBJ2-1
D: TRBD2
size: few
DNA: TGTGCCGGCGCCGGTGGGGGGGGGTACAATGAGCAGTTCTTC
CDR3: CAGAGGGGYNEQFF

V: TRBV10-3
J: TRBJ1-1
D: .
size: few
DNA: TGTGCCATCAGTGGGATGGACGTAAGGGCGAACACTGAAGCTTTCTTT
CDR3: CAISGMDVRANTEAFF

V: TRBV10-1
J: TRBJ2-3
D: TRBD2
size: .
DNA: TGCGCCAGCAGAGCGGGAGGGTTCACAGATACGCAGTATTTT
CDR3: CASRAGGFTDTQYF

V: TRBV10-2
J: TRBJ2-5
D: .
size: .
DNA: TGCGCCAGCAGTGTCCGCAGGGTTCAAGAGACCCAGTACTTC
CDR3: CASSVRRVQETQYF

V: TRBV28
J: TRBJ2-1
D: .
size: once
DNA: TGTGCCAGCAGTTTGGGTAGGGACACCTACAATGAGCAGTTCTTC
CDR3: CASSLGRDTYNEQFF

V: TRBV27
J: TRBJ1-5
D: .
size: few
DNA: TGTGCCAGCAGTTTGTGGGGTGGGAGCAATCAGCCCCAGCATTTT
CDR3: CASSLWGGSNQPQHF

V: TRBV20-1
J: TRBJ2-5
D: TRBD1
size: few
DNA: TGCAGTGCGACGAACCGGGACAGGGATCGAGAGACCCAGTACTTC
CDR3: CSATNRDRDRETQYF

V: TRBV28
J: TRBJ2-3
D: .
size: .
DNA: TGTGCCAGCAGAGTAGTGGGAGATACGCAGTATTTT
CDR3: CASRVVGDTQYF

V: TRBV28
J: TRBJ2-1
D: TRBD1
size: few
DNA: TGTGCCAGCAGTGGTCCGGGACAGTTCTACAATGAGCAGTTCTTC
CDR3: CASSGPGQFYNEQFF

V: TRBV6-2/TRBV6-3
J: TRBJ2-1
D: .
size: .
DNA: TGTGCCACAGAAGTTTCCCTAGGACCAGGCTCCTACAATGAGCAGTTCTTC
CDR3: CATEVSLGPGSYNEQFF

V: TRBV21-1
J: TRBJ2-3
D: .
size: .
DNA: TGTGCCAGCAGCAGGACAGGTGAAGGAGATACGCAGTATTTT
CDR3: CASSRTGEGDTQYF

V: TRBV2
J: TRBJ2-5
D: .
size: .
DNA: TGTGCCAGCAGCACACCTGCGGTCCAAGAGACCCAGTACTTC
CDR3: CASSTPAVQETQYF